Presented here are 27 T cell receptor beta chains from one specimen sequenced in a study of T-cell reconstitution after alpha-beta-depleted transplantation in children. The TCRbeta library incorporated unique molecular identifiers. From the PCR reads, TCRdb called clonotypes with MiXCR, one entry per CDR3 protein. The data show 750,000 to 950,000 distinct CDR3 sequences, about 15% seen once. The source was PBMCs, mostly from graft donor cells, collected 360 days after TCRalphabeta/CD19-depleted stem cell transplant. The source of these receptors is a male patient younger than 18 who had a stem cell transplant for acute lymphoblastic leukemia, so the T cells may come from the graft donor.

This clonotype appeared a few times. The CDR3 protein is CSVESGTVNYEQYF. Here the CDR3 DNA reads TGCAGCGTTGAAAGTGGGACAGTGAACTACGAGCAGTACTTC. V and J are TRBV29-1 and TRBJ2-7; 7 nucleotides agree with TRBD1. This CDR3 has 14 residues. After removal of 2 bases from V and 3 bases from J, the junction contained 7 bases not matched to a gene. Germline-derived CDR1 and CDR2 are SQVTM and ANQGSEA.

This chain joins TRBV5-1 and TRBJ2-1, with 8 bases fitting TRBD2. Germline loops: CDR1 SGHRS, CDR2 YFSETQ. The CDR3 has 15 amino acids. With V trimmed by 0 bases and J by 7 bases, 6 bases remained unmatched. CDR3 protein: CASSLVSGRVNEQFF. For the CDR3, the DNA is TGCGCCAGCAGCTTGGTGAGCGGGAGAGTTAATGAGCAGTTCTTC.

This clonotype was observed a few times. V is TRBV2 and J is TRBJ2-5; no reliable D call. Germline V gives CDR1 SNHLY, CDR2 FYNNEI. Between the trimmed V and J ends, which lost 4 bases and 7 bases, there was a span of 16 bases. The CDR3 has 14 amino acids. CDR3 DNA: TGTGCCAGCAGTGGCCCCCCGGCAGGTCGGACCCAGTACTTC. Its translation: CASSGPPAGRTQYF.

V gene TRBV7-9 combines with J gene TRBJ2-5; D unclear. This CDR3 has 13 amino acids. Germline CDR1 reads SEHNR; CDR2 reads FQNEAQ (reference sequence). The V end was cut by 3 bases, the J end by 3 bases, with 8 bases between. CDR3 in amino acids: CASSLFYEETQYF. CDR3 DNA sequence: TGTGCCAGCAGCTTGTTTTACGAAGAGACCCAGTACTTC.

Ten or more counts support this clonotype. The chain has TRBV6-1 and TRBJ2-7; 7 positions match TRBD1. Germline assignment: CDR1 MNHNS and CDR2 SASEGT. Unmatched junction bases numbered 12, after V lost 6 bases and J lost 4 bases. The CDR3 extends over 15 amino acids. CDR3: CASRNRDSRLYEQYF. DNA for the CDR3: TGTGCCAGCAGAAACCGGGACAGCAGACTTTACGAGCAGTACTTC.

The chain combines TRBV11-1 with TRBJ2-3; 9 nucleotides agree with TRBD2. Germline assignment: CDR1 SGHAT and CDR2 FQDESV (reference sequence). The junction had 17 bases not matched to a gene; V was cut back by 5 bases and J by 2 bases. This CDR3 comprises 19 residues. The CDR3 DNA reads as TGTGCCAGCAGCCACCCCGTGACTAGCGGAAAGGCCTACACAGATACGCAGTATTTT. Its translation: CASSHPVTSGKAYTDTQYF.

This clonotype appeared a few times. The chain combines TRBV13 with TRBJ1-6; a weak D match, TRBD1 (5 bases). The CDR3 has 18 residues. CDR1 PRHDT and CDR2 FYEKMQ come from the germline V gene (reference sequence). V was shortened by 5 bases and J by 0 bases, with 17 bases between the two germline ends. CDR3 nucleotides: TGTGCCAGCAGCGTGGGACGACGGACGAGCTCCTATAATTCACCCCTCCACTTT. It specifies CASSVGRRTSSYNSPLHF.

The chain employs TRBV6-2 or TRBV6-3 and TRBJ2-1; 10 bases map to TRBD2. The CDR3 extends over 15 amino acids. CDR1 MNHEY and CDR2 SVGEGT come from the germline V gene. With V trimmed by 2 bases and J by 6 bases, 4 bases remained unmatched. The CDR3 DNA is TGTGCCAGCAGTTACCGGCTAGCGGGAGTCAATGAGCAGTTCTTC. This translates into CASSYRLAGVNEQFF.

This clonotype was found many times. An end of the junction does not agree with germline; a read error may underlie this. The V call is TRBV18, the J call TRBJ2-1, with TRBD2 identical over 11 bases. The V gene's germline CDR1 is KGHSH and CDR2 LQKENI. The CDR3 has 15 residues. The CDR3 is CASSPTSGSYNEQFF. The CDR3 nucleotides are TGCGCCAGCAGCCCAACTAGCGGGAGTTACAATGAGCAGTTCTTC.

The chain combines TRBV29-1 with TRBJ1-2, with D unclear. Between the trimmed V and J ends, which lost 5 bases and 5 bases, there was a span of 12 bases. Looked up from germline, CDR1 is SQVTM and CDR2 is ANQGSEA. This CDR3 spans 12 amino acids. The CDR3 sequence is CSVRDVGYGYTF. CDR3 coding DNA: TGCAGCGTTCGAGATGTGGGTTATGGCTACACCTTC.

This chain joins TRBV2 and TRBJ1-3, with D unclear. Germline V lookup: CDR1 SNHLY, CDR2 FYNNEI. The CDR3 has 17 residues. The V gene lost 3 bases and the J gene lost 0 bases, with 15 bases spanning the gap. Written as DNA, the CDR3 is TGTGCCAGCAGTGATTGGGGTATGGGGTACTCTGGAAACACCATATATTTT. It codes for CASSDWGMGYSGNTIYF.

This chain links TRBV5-1 with TRBJ2-1; 7 bases map to TRBD2. Losses at the gene ends were 7 bases for V and 0 bases for J; bases not matched to a gene: 4. The CDR3 contains 14 residues. CDR1 and CDR2 (germline): SGHRS, YFSETQ. CDR3 loop: CASRSGNSYNEQFF. The CDR3 nucleotides read TGCGCCAGCCGAAGCGGGAACTCCTACAATGAGCAGTTCTTC.

This clonotype has a handful of counts. A read error may account for a junction end that differs from germline. V gene TRBV20-1 combines with J gene TRBJ1-1; maybe TRBD1 (6 bases). From germline, CDR1 is DFQATT and CDR2 SNEGSKA (reference sequence). The CDR3 has 10 amino acids. The CDR3 region has the DNA TGCAGTGCTAGAAAATCTTGGACAGAGTTT. This translates into CSARKSWTEF.

The J gene is TRBJ2-1, the V gene TRBV5-1; D is possibly TRBD1 (6 bases). This CDR3 has 14 residues. In germline, CDR1 is SGHRS, CDR2 YFSETQ. V was shortened by 7 bases and J by 2 bases, with 13 bases between the two germline ends. In DNA, the CDR3 is TGCGCCAGCTCCCGGGACATTGCCTACAATGAGCAGTTCTTC. Translated: CASSRDIAYNEQFF.

This clonotype was counted only a few times. The V call is TRBV5-1, the J call TRBJ2-5; D not resolved. This CDR3 region has 14 residues. Germline CDR1 reads SGHRS; CDR2 reads YFSETQ. Trimming removed 1 base from V and 3 bases from J, with 10 bases in between. The CDR3 DNA sequence: TGCGCCAGCAGCTTGTTCCACAGTAAAGAGACCCAGTACTTC. Amino acids: CASSLFHSKETQYF. The full variable domain, completed using reference TRBV5-1 and TRBJ2-5, is KAGVTQTPRYLIKTRGQQVTLSCSPISGHRSVSWYQQTPGQGLQFLFEYFSETQRNKGNFPGRFSGRQFSNSRSEMNVSTLELGDSALYLCASSLFHSKETQYFGPGTRLLVL.

This clonotype was detected ten times or more. V gene TRBV4-1 combines with J gene TRBJ2-3, with no clear D. V lost 2 bases to trimming and J lost 10 bases, with 10 bases between them. Looked up from germline, CDR1 is MGHRA and CDR2 is YSYEKL. The CDR3 has 12 amino acids. This CDR3 is CASSQTGVAQYF. As DNA, the CDR3 is TGCGCCAGCAGCCAAACGGGCGTAGCGCAGTATTTT.

There are a few counts of this clonotype. The chain employs TRBV11-1 and TRBJ2-5; D remains unclear. The CDR3 is 13 amino acids. Germline V gene lookup returns CDR1 SGHAT and CDR2 FQDESV (reference sequence). V was shortened by 6 bases and J by 3 bases, with 11 bases between the two germline ends. CDR3: CASSSQPEETQYF. For the CDR3, the DNA is TGTGCCAGCAGTAGCCAGCCCGAAGAGACCCAGTACTTC. Combining the CDR3 with reference TRBV11-1 and TRBJ2-5 gives the whole variable domain EAEVAQSPRYKITEKSQAVAFWCDPISGHATLYWYRQILGQGPELLVQFQDESVVDDSQLPKDRFSAERLKGVDSTLKIQPAELGDSAMYLCASSSQPEETQYFGPGTRLLVL.

Many counts were recorded for this clonotype. This sequence joins TRBV12-3 or TRBV12-4 and TRBJ2-5; 8 nucleotides line up with TRBD1. The CDR3 runs to 16 residues. Trimming removed 5 bases from V and 2 bases from J; junction bases left unmatched: 10. CDR3 bases: TGTGCCAGCAGTGATCGGGACAGGAATAGACAAGAGACCCAGTACTTC. It specifies CASSDRDRNRQETQYF.

Concerning this clonotype: This may arise from a read error, as a much more abundant clone is one base away. As the CDR3 is not closed by the conserved phenylalanine or tryptophan, this likely results from a read error. The V gene is TRBV14, the J gene TRBJ2-1, with TRBD1 matching over 10 bases. Trimming at V came to 4 bases and at J to 9 bases, leaving 6 bases not matched to a gene. The germline V gene has CDR1 SGHDN and CDR2 FVKESK. The CDR3 runs 14 residues. In nucleotides, the CDR3 is TGTGCCAGCAGCCGGGACAGGGGATGGAGTGAGCAGTTCATC. Translation gives CASSRDRGWSEQFI.

This clonotype was recorded at least ten times. V is TRBV14 and J is TRBJ2-7, with 8 bases that match TRBD2. The CDR3 covers 15 residues. Germline V CDR1 and CDR2: SGHDN, FVKESK. The V gene end was trimmed by 3 bases and the J gene end by 4 bases; junction bases not matched to a gene: 8. CDR3 region: CASSQGSGSGYEQYF. The CDR3 coding sequence is TGTGCCAGCAGCCAGGGAAGCGGGAGTGGTTACGAGCAGTACTTC.

The rearrangement uses TRBV15 and TRBJ2-5; D perhaps matches TRBD2 (5 bases). With 1 base removed from V and 4 bases from J, the gap between germline ends came to 16 bases. The CDR3 contains 16 residues. Germline V gives CDR1 LNHNV, CDR2 YYDKDF (reference sequence). This CDR3 reads CATSRGSGTGRETQYF. Here the CDR3 DNA reads TGTGCCACCAGCAGAGGTTCGGGAACGGGCCGAGAGACCCAGTACTTC.

The V gene is TRBV24-1, the J gene TRBJ2-5, with 11 bases matching TRBD1. Per germline, CDR1 KGHDR and CDR2 SFDVKD. The CDR3 sequence is 18 residues long. Trimming at V came to 5 bases and at J to 2 bases, leaving 12 bases not matched to a gene. The CDR3 DNA reads TGTGCCACCAGTGTATGGACAGGGGGCGCCGGGTTTCAAGAGACCCAGTACTTC. It translates to CATSVWTGGAGFQETQYF.

This chain links TRBV4-2 with TRBJ2-7, with a weak D call TRBD1 (5 bases). Germline-derived CDR1 and CDR2 are LGHNA and YNFKEQ. The V gene lost 0 bases and the J gene lost 5 bases, with 14 bases spanning the gap. This CDR3 has 15 residues. The CDR3 reads CASSQEFQGPHEQYF. DNA for the CDR3: TGTGCCAGCAGCCAAGAATTTCAGGGTCCTCACGAGCAGTACTTC.

V usage is TRBV20-1 and J usage is TRBJ2-1; 11 bases map to TRBD2. J lost 4 bases, V lost 6 bases, and 11 bases had no gene match. The CDR3 contains 16 residues. Germline CDR1 DFQATT, CDR2 SNEGSKA (reference sequence). CDR3 sequence: CSAFSLTSGAYNEQFF. CDR3 nucleotide sequence: TGCAGTGCCTTTTCGTTGACTAGCGGGGCTTACAATGAGCAGTTCTTC.

V and J are TRBV29-1 and TRBJ2-7, with TRBD2 identical over 7 bases. From germline, CDR1 is SQVTM and CDR2 ANQGSEA. The J segment lost 2 bases and the V segment lost 0 bases, leaving 7 bases of the junction unmatched. There are 15 residues in the CDR3. The CDR3 DNA sequence: TGCAGCGTTGAAGATATAGGGGAGGGGACCTACGAGCAGTACTTC. This translates into CSVEDIGEGTYEQYF.

This clonotype was detected ten times or more. This chain joins TRBV27 and TRBJ2-7, with D possibly TRBD2 on 6 matching bases. This CDR3 comprises 13 residues. Germline CDR1 MNHEY, CDR2 SMNVEV (reference sequence). V was trimmed by 8 bases and J by 5 bases, leaving 16 bases between them. CDR3 bases: TGTGCCAGCGGGGCGGGAAACATCCACGAGCAGTACTTC. Protein sequence: CASGAGNIHEQYF.

This clonotype was seen more than once but under ten times. This chain connects TRBV9 to TRBJ2-1, with TRBD2 matching 8 bases. The V segment lost 3 bases and the J segment 8 bases; nucleotides outside the gene matches: 4. Germline V gives CDR1 SGDLS, CDR2 YYNGEE. This CDR3 comprises 13 residues. CDR3 nucleotide sequence: TGTGCCAGCAGCGGCCGGGAGGGCCATGAGCAGTTCTTC. Its translation is CASSGREGHEQFF.